Shown below are 29 T cell receptor beta chains from a single sample sequenced in a study of T cell repertoires in cytomegalovirus infection. TCRdb re-derived calls from the reads in MiXCR, one entry per CDR3 protein. The table shows around 800,000 distinct CDR3 sequences, with roughly 33% occurring only once. Which antigens these TCRs recognize remains unknown. The source material was cultured CD8+ T cells from PBMCs, sampled from culture after CMV antigen stimulation. These receptors came from a human donor in good health (CMV status not recorded). Some clones in this sample may be carry-over from other donors' samples.

The rearrangement uses TRBV27 and TRBJ2-1; D gene unclear. Germline V lookup: CDR1 MNHEY, CDR2 SMNVEV (reference sequence). V gave up 6 bases and J gave up 0 bases, with 12 bases separating them. The CDR3 consists of 15 residues. Written as DNA, the CDR3 is TGTGCCAGCAGACTCCTCGAATACTCCTACAATGAGCAGTTCTTC. Translated, it gives CASRLLEYSYNEQFF.

This clonotype was picked up one time. The junction differs from germline at one of its ends, possibly a read error. The V and J genes are TRBV5-3 and TRBJ2-7; tentatively, D is TRBD2 (6 bases). TRBV5-3 is an ORF, with its function uncertain. This CDR3 comprises 16 residues. This chain's CDR3 is CASSLVTDQLEGEQYF. The CDR3, as DNA: TGTGCCAGCAGCTTGGTGACAGACCAGTTGGAGGGCGAGCAGTACTTC.

This clonotype was counted a few times. The genes are TRBV10-3 and TRBJ1-1, with D unclear. Per germline, CDR1 ENHRY and CDR2 SYGVKD. V was clipped by 3 bases and J by 1 base, with 12 bases between them. This CDR3 comprises 15 residues. The CDR3 here is CAISDPTGSNTEAFF. The CDR3, as DNA: TGTGCCATCAGTGACCCCACGGGGTCGAACACTGAAGCTTTCTTT.

The gene calls are TRBV6-1 and TRBJ1-5; D is undetermined. The V end was cut by 5 bases, the J end by 4 bases, with 12 bases between. The germline V gene has CDR1 MNHNS and CDR2 SASEGT. CDR3 length: 14 residues. The CDR3 DNA reads TGTGCCAGCAGTTACGCTTTGGGTAATCAGCCCCAGCATTTT. Its translation is CASSYALGNQPQHF.

Ten or more counts support this clonotype. The chain combines TRBV7-2 with TRBJ1-6; TRBD1 matches at 8 bases. Losses at the gene ends were 6 bases for V and 6 bases for J; bases not matched to a gene: 16. Germline CDR1 reads SGHTA; CDR2 reads FQGNSA. This CDR3 spans 18 amino acids. CDR3 DNA sequence: TGTGCCAGCAGGGGACAGGATAGGGGGGTTATTGGTAATTCACCCCTCCACTTT. Protein: CASRGQDRGVIGNSPLHF.

The V and J genes are TRBV6-2 or TRBV6-3 and TRBJ2-6; D is unresolved. V dropped 0 bases and J dropped 1 base, with 16 bases sitting between them. Looked up from germline, CDR1 is MNHEY and CDR2 is SVGEGT. This CDR3 is 19 amino acids long. In DNA form, the CDR3 reads TGTGCCAGCAGTTACTCGATTAGGGCAGTCACATCTGGGGCCAACGTCCTGACTTTC. It encodes CASSYSIRAVTSGANVLTF.

This clonotype appeared many times. The chain employs TRBV7-2 and TRBJ1-5; weak D call: TRBD1 (5 bases). V dropped 1 base and J dropped 6 bases, with 19 bases sitting between them. The germline V gene has CDR1 SGHTA and CDR2 FQGNSA. CDR3 length equals 17 residues. DNA for the CDR3: TGTGCCAGCAGCTTAGTCCCAGAGGGGTATAGGTTTCAGCCCCAGCATTTT. Protein: CASSLVPEGYRFQPQHF. The whole variable domain, filled in from reference TRBV7-2 and TRBJ1-5, reads GAGVSQSPSNKVTEKGKDVELRCDPISGHTALYWYRQSLGQGLEFLIYFQGNSAPDKSGLPSDRFSAERTGGSVSTLTIQRTQQEDSAVYLCASSLVPEGYRFQPQHFGDGTRLSIL.

Many counts were recorded for this clonotype. J is TRBJ1-1 and V is TRBV7-2, with 11 bases matching TRBD1. Per the germline V gene, CDR1 is SGHTA and CDR2 is FQGNSA. The trim removed 2 bases at V and 1 base at J, leaving 6 bases unmatched. The CDR3 is 17 residues long. Here the CDR3 DNA reads TGTGCCAGCAGCTTAAGGGACAGGGGGGGAAAGAACACTGAAGCTTTCTTT. It specifies CASSLRDRGGKNTEAFF.

V usage is TRBV7-6 and J usage is TRBJ2-7; TRBD1 matches 11 bases. Germline assignment: CDR1 SGHVS and CDR2 FNYEAQ. The ends lost 5 bases at V and 4 bases at J; junction bases unmatched: 13. The CDR3 is 17 amino acids. The CDR3 here is CASSIPGTGGSLYEQYF. For the CDR3, the DNA is TGTGCCAGCAGCATCCCCGGGACAGGGGGTTCGCTTTACGAGCAGTACTTC.

Note on this clonotype: A much larger clone lies one base from this, so it may be a read error. This rearrangement joins TRBV12-3 or TRBV12-4 to TRBJ2-7; D not certain. V was trimmed by 8 bases and J by 6 bases, leaving 14 bases between them. This CDR3 contains 12 residues. As DNA, the CDR3 is TGTGCCAGCGGTCAGTGGGCTGGCGAGCAGTACTTC. This codes for CASGQWAGEQYF.

This sequence joins TRBV19 and TRBJ2-1; D is undetermined. Germline V gives CDR1 LNHDA, CDR2 SQIVND (reference sequence). CDR3 length equals 13 residues. With 1 base removed from V and 5 bases from J, the gap between germline ends came to 6 bases. The CDR3 DNA reads TGTGCCAGTAGTATAGTCCCTGACAATGAGCAGTTCTTC. It is translated as CASSIVPDNEQFF.

This clonotype has only a few counts. The V and J genes are TRBV6-2 or TRBV6-3 and TRBJ2-5, with 11 bases that match TRBD1. The V gene end was trimmed by 5 bases and the J gene end by 1 base; junction bases not matched to a gene: 9. This CDR3 has 17 residues. The V gene's germline CDR1 is MNHEY and CDR2 SVGEGT. CDR3 coding DNA: TGTGCCAGCAGTAACCGGGACAGGGGGTACTTCCAAGAGACCCAGTACTTC. Its translation: CASSNRDRGYFQETQYF.

The chain joins TRBV6-6 to TRBJ2-1, with D possibly TRBD1 on 5 matching bases. This CDR3 comprises 15 residues. Germline CDR1 MNHNY, CDR2 SVGAGI (reference sequence). Between the trimmed V and J ends, which lost 2 bases and 5 bases, there was a span of 13 bases. The CDR3: CASSYDGASDNEQFF. The CDR3 DNA follows: TGTGCCAGCAGTTACGATGGGGCCTCGGACAATGAGCAGTTCTTC.

The CDR3 coding sequence is TGTGCCAGCAGCCTCGAAGCGACACTCTACAATGAGCAGTTCTTC. Protein product: CASSLEATLYNEQFF. The chain carries TRBV6-5 and TRBJ2-1; D remains ambiguous. The ends were cut back, 6 bases at V and 3 bases at J, with 15 bases in the middle. Germline-derived CDR1 and CDR2 are MNHEY and SVGAGI. The CDR3 is made up of 15 amino acids.

The V and J genes are TRBV9 and TRBJ2-1, with D perhaps TRBD2 (5 bases). V was trimmed by 7 bases and J by 0 bases, leaving 11 bases between them. Germline values: CDR1 SGDLS, CDR2 YYNGEE. The length of the CDR3 is 14 residues. CDR3 region: CASQDGVSYNEQFF. Here the CDR3 DNA reads TGTGCCAGCCAGGACGGGGTCTCCTACAATGAGCAGTTCTTC. The whole variable domain, filled in from reference TRBV9 and TRBJ2-1, reads DSGVTQTPKHLITATGQRVTLRCSPRSGDLSVYWYQQSLDQGLQFLIQYYNGEERAKGNILERFSAQQFPDLHSELNLSSLELGDSALYFCASQDGVSYNEQFFGPGTRLTVL.

The V gene is TRBV10-3, the J gene TRBJ2-2; D may correspond to TRBD1 or TRBD2 (5 bases each). Trimming removed 3 bases at V and 0 bases at J, with 8 bases between. Germline V gene sequence: CDR1 ENHRY, CDR2 SYGVKD. This CDR3 is 15 amino acids long. CDR3 DNA: TGTGCCATCAGTGAAAGGGGACCGAACACCGGGGAGCTGTTTTTT. Protein sequence: CAISERGPNTGELFF.

Only a few counts were recorded for this clonotype. The chain carries TRBV10-3 and TRBJ2-3, with 8 bases fitting TRBD1. Germline CDR1 is ENHRY and CDR2 is SYGVKD. This CDR3 is 18 amino acids long. With 4 bases clipped from V and 14 bases from J, the junction kept 26 bases outside the gene matches. The CDR3 DNA reads as TGTGCCATCAGTGCCCAGCCGACGTCAGGGACAGGATGTTGTAATATGTATTTT. Translation: CAISAQPTSGTGCCNMYF.

The chain combines TRBV7-9 with TRBJ2-1; 11 bases line up with TRBD2. The V segment lost 5 bases and the J segment 9 bases; nucleotides outside the gene matches: 9. This CDR3 has 15 amino acids. Per germline, CDR1 SEHNR and CDR2 FQNEAQ (reference sequence). The CDR3: CASSRIAGGLGEQFF. CDR3 in DNA: TGTGCCAGCAGCCGTATAGCGGGGGGGCTTGGTGAGCAGTTCTTC.

This clonotype was seen a few times. This chain links TRBV7-6 with TRBJ2-1, with D possibly being TRBD1 (6 bases). CDR1 and CDR2 from the germline V gene are SGHVS and FNYEAQ. The CDR3 spans 15 residues. Trimming pared 6 bases from V and 7 bases from J, leaving 19 bases between. CDR3: CASSEEGEILNEQFF. DNA for the CDR3: TGTGCCAGCAGTGAAGAGGGGGAGATTTTAAATGAGCAGTTCTTC. Filled out from reference TRBV7-6 and TRBJ2-1, the complete variable domain reads GAGVSQSPRYKVTKRGQDVALRCDPISGHVSLYWYRQALGQGPEFLTYFNYEAQQDKSGLPNDRFSAERPEGSISTLTIQRTEQRDSAMYRCASSEEGEILNEQFFGPGTRLTVL.

The chain uses TRBV7-8 and TRBJ1-6, with TRBD1 matching 11 bases. The CDR3 runs to 18 residues. The germline V gene has CDR1 SGHVS and CDR2 FQNEAQ. J gave up 5 bases and V 3 bases, and 9 bases lay outside the gene matches. CDR3 amino acids: CASSFPGQGGVDNSPLHF. As DNA, the CDR3 is TGTGCCAGCAGCTTCCCGGGACAGGGGGGGGTGGATAATTCACCCCTCCACTTT.

The chain links TRBV27 to TRBJ2-5; D might be TRBD2 (6 bases). Between the trimmed V and J ends, which lost 5 bases and 7 bases, there was a span of 14 bases. Germline CDR1 and CDR2: MNHEY and SMNVEV (reference sequence). There are 13 residues in the CDR3. CDR3 DNA: TGTGCCAGCAGTCTGGGGACCGGGGGGACCCAGTACTTC. Translated: CASSLGTGGTQYF.

This sequence joins TRBV19 and TRBJ2-6, with unresolved D. V was pared by 8 bases and J by 2 bases, with 4 bases between. CDR3 length: 12 residues. CDR1 is LNHDA and CDR2 is SQIVND in the germline V gene (reference sequence). CDR3 residues: CASEAGANVLTF. The CDR3 bases are TGTGCCAGTGAGGCTGGGGCCAACGTCCTGACTTTC.

This clonotype has a handful of counts. This rearrangement joins TRBV6-2 or TRBV6-3 to TRBJ1-1; D possibly corresponds to TRBD1 (6 bases). The CDR3 has 14 amino acids. With 5 bases removed from V and 1 base from J, the gap between germline ends came to 11 bases. Germline CDR1 reads MNHEY; CDR2 reads SVGEGT. CDR3 in amino acids: CASSARGGNTEAFF. CDR3 coding DNA: TGTGCCAGCAGTGCCCGAGGGGGGAACACTGAAGCTTTCTTT.

This clonotype was seen a handful of times. This sequence joins TRBV7-2 and TRBJ2-7; D is possibly TRBD2 (5 bases). Germline CDR1 reads SGHTA; CDR2 reads FQGNSA. The CDR3 runs to 14 residues. Trimming left V 5 bases short and J 6 bases short, with 17 bases between. CDR3 nucleotide sequence: TGTGCCAGCAGCCCGGGTCCTACTAGTCTCGAGCAGTACGTC. It is translated as CASSPGPTSLEQYV.

A few counts support this clonotype. The gene calls are TRBV6-5 and TRBJ2-1; no definite D call. The CDR3 extends over 13 amino acids. Germline CDR1 is MNHEY and CDR2 is SVGAGI. V was pared by 0 bases and J by 8 bases, with 8 bases between. In DNA, the CDR3 is TGTGCCAGCAGTTACTCAGGACGTGATGAGCAGTTCTTC. Residues: CASSYSGRDEQFF.

This sequence joins TRBV7-3 and TRBJ2-3; 11 positions agree with TRBD2. CDR3 size: 15 residues. With V trimmed by 8 bases and J by 6 bases, 10 bases remained unmatched. CDR1 SGHTA and CDR2 FQGTGA come from the germline V gene. CDR3: CASGDSGGAADTQYF. Here the CDR3 DNA reads TGTGCCAGCGGGGATAGCGGGGGGGCCGCCGATACGCAGTATTTT.

In its sample, this clonotype was seen a few times. J is TRBJ1-2 and V is TRBV11-2; perhaps TRBD1 as D (5 bases). CDR1 and CDR2 from the germline V gene are SGHAT and FQNNGV. The CDR3 consists of 12 residues. V lost 5 bases and J lost 5, with 9 bases in between. The CDR3 nucleotides are TGTGCCAGCAGCGACGGGGCTTATGGCTACACCTTC. Protein sequence: CASSDGAYGYTF.

In this sample, this clonotype turned up a few times. The chain links TRBV18 to TRBJ2-1; perhaps TRBD1 as D (5 bases). V dropped 6 bases and J dropped 10 bases, with 31 bases sitting between them. The CDR3 has 18 amino acids. Germline-derived CDR1 and CDR2 are KGHSH and LQKENI. The DNA of the CDR3 is TGTGCCAGCTCCCTCGGACAAAAACTCTACAATGTCGTCTGGGAGCAGTTCTTC. Its translation is CASSLGQKLYNVVWEQFF.

This clonotype appeared a few times. The J gene is TRBJ1-1, the V gene TRBV7-6; D unresolved. CDR1 is SGHVS and CDR2 is FNYEAQ in the germline V gene. The CDR3 runs to 17 residues. Trimming cost V 0 bases and J 1 base, with 15 bases left between them. The CDR3 protein is CASSLALDQPGNTEAFF. The CDR3 region has the DNA TGTGCCAGCAGCTTAGCGCTAGATCAGCCAGGGAACACTGAAGCTTTCTTT.